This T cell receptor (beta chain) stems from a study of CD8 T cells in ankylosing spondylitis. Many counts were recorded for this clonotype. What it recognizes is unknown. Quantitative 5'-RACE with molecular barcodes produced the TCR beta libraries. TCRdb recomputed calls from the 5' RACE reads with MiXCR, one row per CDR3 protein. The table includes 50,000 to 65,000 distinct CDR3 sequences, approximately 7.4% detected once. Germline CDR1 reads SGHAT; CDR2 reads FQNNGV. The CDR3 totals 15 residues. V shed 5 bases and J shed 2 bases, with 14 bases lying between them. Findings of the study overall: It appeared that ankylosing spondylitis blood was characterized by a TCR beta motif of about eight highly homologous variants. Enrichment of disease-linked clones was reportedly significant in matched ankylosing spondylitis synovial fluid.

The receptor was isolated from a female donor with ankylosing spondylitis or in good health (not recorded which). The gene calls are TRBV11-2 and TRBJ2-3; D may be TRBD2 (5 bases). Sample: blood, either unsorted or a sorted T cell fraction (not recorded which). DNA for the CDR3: TGTGCCAGCAGCCGGACTCCCCTTTCCACAGATACGCAGTATTTT. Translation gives CASSRTPLSTDTQYF.